This TCR beta chain was captured in a study of blood T cell repertoires in COVID-19. Study information: The study drew acute and convalescent COVID-19 samples from the United States, Italy and Spain. From T cells, B-cell-depleted T cells, or PBMCs came the material, which was cDNA or gDNA.

Losses at the gene ends were 4 bases for V and 5 bases for J; bases not matched to a gene: 9. The CDR3 length is 15 residues. Germline CDR1 is LGHDT and CDR2 is YNNKEL (reference sequence). Measured with immunoSEQ multiplex PCR; TCRdb has only the in-frame clones, and not every one. The top ten hold 2.5% to 3% of the sample, which has roughly 150,000 clones, more than 80% seen once. Sequencing was carried out using peripheral blood. This chain uses TRBV3-1 (or the pseudogene TRBV3-2) with TRBJ1-2, with 8 bases that match TRBD1. The clonotype comes from a man in his sixties with acute or convalescent COVID-19. The DNA for the CDR3 is TGTGCCAGCAGCCGATATACAGGGGGTCCGTATGGCTACACCTTC. This translates into CASSRYTGGPYGYTF.